The TCR beta chain described here comes from a study of STAT5B mutations in CD4+ large granular lymphocyte leukemia. Study results and limitations: No patients shared main leukemic clonotypes, though less than 30% appeared at low frequency elsewhere.

Details on this clone: Its target is unknown.

The table came from immunoSEQ multiplex PCR; TCRdb's copy has only in-frame clones and leaves some out. The table has some 30,000 clones, roughly 81% seen once. This TCR derives from a human donor in good health. The material sequenced was CD4+ T cells from blood buffy coats.

CDR3 sequence (DNA): TGTGCCAGCAGCTTGGATGGGACAGGGTGGGTCTACGAGCAGTACTTC. Protein sequence: CASSLDGTGWVYEQYF. The genes are TRBV5-8 and TRBJ2-7, with 9 bases matching TRBD1. Per germline, CDR1 SGHTS and CDR2 YDEGEE. Unmatched junction bases numbered 7, after V lost 0 bases and J lost 3 bases. The CDR3 runs to 16 residues.